Sequencing of this T cell receptor beta chain was carried out in a study of blood T cell repertoires in COVID-19. This clone was counted many times. Using immunoSEQ multiplex PCR, the repertoire was profiled, and TCRdb retains in-frame clones only, with some absent. The data hold some 150,000 clones, with around three quarters observed a single time. V gave up 5 bases and J gave up 7 bases; unmatched junction bases: 2. The CDR3 spans 11 residues. CDR1 and CDR2 (germline): DFQATT, SNEGSKA (reference sequence). The TCR sequence derives from an elderly man with acute or convalescent COVID-19. Input material: peripheral blood. The chain joins TRBV20-1 to TRBJ2-1, with TRBD2 matching over 7 bases. The DNA for the CDR3 is TGCAGTGCTGAAGCGGGGAATGAGCAGTTCTTC. Its protein is CSAEAGNEQFF.